These 5 T cell receptor beta chains were sequenced from one sample in a study of brain T cells in children with intractable seizures. TCRdb keeps only in-frame clones here, not all; method: immunoSEQ multiplex PCR. The sample carries roughly 80,000 clones, around 91% recorded once. The sequencing here drew on peripheral blood, taken at surgery. The receptors shown here come from a girl aged 2-10 years with Rasmussen encephalitis and intractable seizures.

This clone came up once. This CDR3 is CASSVPPEAFF. CDR3 DNA: TGTGCCAGCAGCGTCCCTCCTGAAGCTTTCTTT. The genes are TRBV7-9 and TRBJ1-1, with no clear D. The germline gives CDR1 SEHNR, CDR2 FQNEAQ (reference sequence). CDR3 length: 11 residues. V was pared by 5 bases and J by 6 bases, with 7 bases between.

The chain links TRBV11-2 to TRBJ1-6; 7 bases are shared with TRBD1. CDR3 length equals 14 residues. The V gene's germline CDR1 is SGHAT and CDR2 FQNNGV. V was pared by 1 base and J by 7 bases, with 1 base of the junction left unmatched. DNA of the CDR3: TGTGCCAGCAGCTTAGGGACAGGAAATTCACCCCTCCACTTT. Translating it yields CASSLGTGNSPLHF.

This clone was recorded only once. The CDR3 sequence is CAWSVNTYEQYF. The CDR3 nucleotides are TGTGCCTGGAGTGTAAACACCTACGAGCAGTACTTC. The chain has TRBV30 and TRBJ2-7; no clear D gene. Germline CDR1 is GTSNPN and CDR2 is SVGIG (reference sequence). This CDR3 has 12 residues. The ends were cut back, 0 bases at V and 2 bases at J, with 5 bases in the middle. Full variable domain (rest looked up from reference TRBV30 and TRBJ2-7): SQTIHQWPATLVQPVGSPLSLECTVEGTSNPNLYWYRQAAGRGLQLLFYSVGIGQISSEVPQNLSASRPQDRQFILSSKKLLLSDSGFYLCAWSVNTYEQYFGPGTRLTVT.

This chain joins TRBV6-5 and TRBJ1-6; no firm D call. Germline V gene sequence: CDR1 MNHEY, CDR2 SVGAGI. The CDR3 consists of 15 residues. V lost 1 base to trimming and J lost 12 bases, with 16 bases between them. For the CDR3, the DNA is TGTGCCAGCAGTTACTTGAGGACGTCGTTCAGACCCCTCCACTTT. The encoded protein is CASSYLRTSFRPLHF.

This chain uses TRBV30 with TRBJ2-5; 7 positions agree with TRBD2. Trimming took 5 bases from V and 4 from J; bases not matched to a gene: 10. This CDR3 has 14 amino acids. Germline values: CDR1 GTSNPN, CDR2 SVGIG (reference sequence). This CDR3 is CAWGGDPQSETQYF. DNA for the CDR3: TGTGCCTGGGGGGGGGACCCCCAGTCAGAGACCCAGTACTTC.